A single sample is the source of the 26 T cell receptor beta chains below, sequenced in a study of shared clonotypes between healthy human individuals. Terminally differentiated effector memory CD45RA+ cells were left out of the naive CD8 fraction, which was CD45RO-negative and positively selected for CCR7. Produced via immunoSEQ multiplex PCR; TCRdb's table is partial and in-frame only. Altogether about 2.1 million clones are present, around 93% being singletons, with the ten largest covering under 2%. Material for sequencing was naive CD8+ T cells from PBMCs. These receptors all stem from a man aged 18 to 35 in good health. Some clones in this sample may be carry-over from other donors' samples.

The chain employs TRBV2 and TRBJ2-2; D not resolved. The CDR3 sequence is 13 residues long. V was shortened by 8 bases and J by 6 bases, with 13 bases between the two germline ends. Germline V gene lookup returns CDR1 SNHLY and CDR2 FYNNEI. The CDR3 sequence is CASLEKVSGELFF. The CDR3 DNA reads TGTGCCAGCCTAGAAAAGGTGTCCGGGGAGCTGTTTTTT.

The rearrangement uses TRBV28 and TRBJ2-1; 7 nucleotides match TRBD2. The CDR3 is 13 amino acids. The trim removed 7 bases at V and 9 bases at J, leaving 9 bases unmatched. Germline V CDR1 and CDR2: MDHEN, SYDVKM. The CDR3 DNA sequence: TGTGCCAGCATCGCCGCGTGGGAGGGTGAGCAGTTCTTC. Protein product: CASIAAWEGEQFF.

This chain links TRBV27 with TRBJ2-2; D unclear. V dropped 5 bases and J dropped 6 bases, with 7 bases sitting between them. Per germline, CDR1 MNHEY and CDR2 SMNVEV (reference sequence). CDR3 length: 12 amino acids. Here the CDR3 reads CASSPRSGELFF. The CDR3 nucleotides are TGTGCCAGCAGTCCGCGGTCCGGGGAGCTGTTTTTT.

The V call is TRBV7-9, the J call TRBJ1-1; TRBD1 matches 7 bases. V gave up 5 bases and J gave up 0 bases; unmatched junction bases: 3. CDR1 and CDR2 (germline): SEHNR, FQNEAQ (reference sequence). CDR3 length equals 14 residues. DNA of the CDR3: TGTGCCAGCAGCCAGGGGGTTATGAACACTGAAGCTTTCTTT. It encodes CASSQGVMNTEAFF.

The chain combines TRBV27 with TRBJ2-3, with D unclear. Per germline, CDR1 MNHEY and CDR2 SMNVEV (reference sequence). CDR3 length equals 15 residues. Trimming removed 3 bases from V and 0 bases from J, with 10 bases in between. The CDR3 reads CASSLALVSTDTQYF. The CDR3 nucleotides are TGTGCCAGCAGTTTGGCCTTAGTTAGCACAGATACGCAGTATTTT.

The genes are TRBV30 and TRBJ1-5; no clear D. The CDR3 consists of 14 residues. V lost 1 base, J lost 3 bases, and 10 bases lay in between. Germline CDR1 and CDR2: GTSNPN and SVGIG (reference sequence). The CDR3 DNA reads as TGTGCCTGGAGTGCCGGGGTTTCCAATCAGCCCCAGCATTTT. The encoded protein is CAWSAGVSNQPQHF.

The V call is TRBV4-1, the J call TRBJ2-7; D tentatively reads TRBD1 or TRBD2 (5 bases each). Between the trimmed V and J ends, which lost 1 base and 4 bases, there was a span of 11 bases. The CDR3 runs 14 residues. Germline V gene data show CDR1 as MGHRA and CDR2 as YSYEKL. For the CDR3, the DNA is TGCGCCAGCAGCCAAGGGGACGGCCATTACGAGCAGTACTTC. Encoded protein: CASSQGDGHYEQYF.

The genes are TRBV7-9 and TRBJ1-4; no clear D gene. Germline CDR1 is SEHNR and CDR2 is FQNEAQ (reference sequence). V lost 5 bases and J lost 8, with 15 bases in between. The CDR3 runs 14 residues. The CDR3 is CASSPTLTGEKLFF. The CDR3 DNA reads as TGTGCCAGCAGCCCGACCCTAACCGGGGAAAAACTGTTTTTT.

The V gene is TRBV5-1, the J gene TRBJ1-3; D remains ambiguous. Germline CDR1 is SGHRS and CDR2 is YFSETQ. The CDR3 is 18 amino acids. The ends were cut back, 0 bases at V and 0 bases at J, with 16 bases in the middle. DNA of the CDR3: TGCGCCAGCAGCTTGGCCGGGAGAGACGCAGCCTCTGGAAACACCATATATTTT. Translating gives CASSLAGRDAASGNTIYF.

This chain uses TRBV15 with TRBJ1-2, with TRBD1 identical over 7 bases. The CDR3 length is 16 residues. CDR1 and CDR2 from the germline V gene are LNHNV and YYDKDF (reference sequence). Germline trimming cut 5 bases from V and 5 bases from J; bases unmatched to any gene: 14. The CDR3 protein is CATSPPGQGVRYGYTF. CDR3 DNA: TGTGCCACCAGCCCCCCTGGGCAGGGGGTCCGTTATGGCTACACCTTC.

This clone was recorded once. V gene TRBV6-5 combines with J gene TRBJ1-1; 8 positions match TRBD1. Germline lookup yields CDR1 MNHEY and CDR2 SVGAGI. The CDR3 contains 13 residues. V shed 5 bases and J 4 bases; nucleotides not matched to a gene: 3. Here the CDR3 DNA reads TGTGCCAGCAGTCAAACAGGGGGCACTGAAGCTTTCTTT. Translated, it gives CASSQTGGTEAFF.

J is TRBJ2-1 and V is TRBV7-3, with 7 positions matching TRBD1. This CDR3 has 16 amino acids. V shed 0 bases and J 5 bases; nucleotides not matched to a gene: 7. CDR1 is SGHTA, CDR2 FQGTGA, per germline. DNA of the CDR3: TGTGCCAGCAGCTTAACGTTGACAGGGCTGGACAATGAGCAGTTCTTC. The encoded protein is CASSLTLTGLDNEQFF.

A single count supports this clone. J is TRBJ2-1 and V is TRBV7-7; D unclear. The germline CDR1 and CDR2 sequences are SSHAT and FNYEAQ (reference sequence). Between the trimmed V and J ends, which lost 3 bases and 0 bases, there was a span of 9 bases. This CDR3 contains 15 residues. CDR3 coding DNA: TGTGCCAGCAGCTTGGGCTCGAGCTCCTACAATGAGCAGTTCTTC. It encodes CASSLGSSSYNEQFF.

The V gene is TRBV11-2, the J gene TRBJ2-3, with D tentatively TRBD2 (6 bases). CDR1 is SGHAT, CDR2 FQNNGV, per germline. Trimming removed 9 bases at V and 4 bases at J, with 17 bases between. CDR3 length: 14 amino acids. CDR3 DNA sequence: TGTGCCAGTCTCCCTGGGACTCCTCCAGATACGCAGTATTTT. It encodes CASLPGTPPDTQYF.

This clone was picked up one time. The genes are TRBV27 and TRBJ2-2; no clear D. The CDR3 contains 16 residues. Germline V lookup: CDR1 MNHEY, CDR2 SMNVEV (reference sequence). The V end was cut by 10 bases, the J end by 1 base, with 19 bases between. CDR3 amino acids: CATATFMSGNTGELFF. The CDR3 nucleotides read TGTGCCACCGCGACGTTTATGTCAGGGAACACCGGGGAGCTGTTTTTT.

The V gene is TRBV27, the J gene TRBJ1-2, with D possibly being TRBD1 (5 bases). Germline V gene data show CDR1 as MNHEY and CDR2 as SMNVEV (reference sequence). The V and J ends lost 6 bases and 10 bases respectively, with 15 bases between them. The CDR3 runs to 12 residues. The CDR3 region has the DNA TGTGCCAGCAGGTTACGGGGGTTTGACTACACCTTC. Amino acids: CASRLRGFDYTF.

The V gene is TRBV9, the J gene TRBJ1-5; tentative D call: TRBD1 (5 bases). V was pared by 4 bases and J by 7 bases, with 15 bases between. Per the germline V gene, CDR1 is SGDLS and CDR2 is YYNGEE. The CDR3 is 14 residues long. The CDR3 reads CASSPGLSRQPQHF. The CDR3 DNA sequence: TGTGCCAGCAGCCCGGGACTCTCAAGACAGCCCCAGCATTTT.

This clone has a handful of counts. The chain recombines TRBV19 with TRBJ2-1, with TRBD2 identical over 14 bases. Trimming cost V 5 bases and J 8 bases; bases outside gene matches: 2. CDR1 is LNHDA and CDR2 is SQIVND in the germline V gene (reference sequence). This CDR3 has 14 residues. CDR3 protein: CASSGTSGSDEQFF. The CDR3 coding sequence is TGTGCCAGTAGTGGGACTAGCGGGAGCGATGAGCAGTTCTTC.

The chain links TRBV7-2 to TRBJ2-7; D is unclear. CDR3 length: 13 residues. V lost 4 bases, J lost 3 bases, and 10 bases lay in between. Per germline, CDR1 SGHTA and CDR2 FQGNSA. CDR3 amino acids: CASSSFDGYEQYF. In nucleotides, the CDR3 is TGTGCCAGCAGCTCCTTCGACGGCTACGAGCAGTACTTC.

The rearrangement uses TRBV29-1 and TRBJ1-1; TRBD1 might be the D (5 bases). This CDR3 is built from 12 residues. Trimming pared 4 bases from V and 3 bases from J, leaving 9 bases between. Germline V gene sequence: CDR1 SQVTM, CDR2 ANQGSEA. The CDR3 DNA sequence: TGCAGCGTTGGAGGGACGGACACTGAAGCTTTCTTT. Its protein is CSVGGTDTEAFF.

V usage is TRBV27 and J usage is TRBJ2-4, with D tentatively TRBD1 (5 bases). The length of the CDR3 is 15 residues. The V gene lost 0 bases and the J gene lost 2 bases, with 8 bases spanning the gap. Looked up from germline, CDR1 is MNHEY and CDR2 is SMNVEV (reference sequence). DNA for the CDR3: TGTGCCAGCAGTTTATCGTCAGGGACCAAAAACATTCAGTACTTC. Translating gives CASSLSSGTKNIQYF.

The J gene is TRBJ2-7, the V gene TRBV5-4; D is possibly TRBD1 or TRBD2 (7 bases each). This CDR3 spans 15 amino acids. V shed 4 bases and J shed 3 bases, with 17 bases lying between them. Germline assignment: CDR1 SGHNT and CDR2 YYREEE (reference sequence). The CDR3: CASSPGPGGDYEQYF. CDR3 sequence (DNA): TGTGCCAGCAGCCCGGGTCCAGGGGGGGACTACGAGCAGTACTTC.

The V and J genes are TRBV28 and TRBJ2-7, with D possibly being TRBD2 (5 bases). The germline CDR1 and CDR2 sequences are MDHEN and SYDVKM. Trimming left V 4 bases short and J 7 bases short, with 29 bases between. The CDR3 has 18 residues. The CDR3 DNA is TGTGCCAGCAGTTCTTATGGGGTTCTGGGTGGACTTCCGGTTGAGCAGTACTTC. Its protein is CASSSYGVLGGLPVEQYF. Full variable domain (rest looked up from reference TRBV28 and TRBJ2-7): DVKVTQSSRYLVKRTGEKVFLECVQDMDHENMFWYRQDPGLGLRLIYFSYDVKMKEKGDIPEGYSVSREKKERFSLILESASTNQTSMYLCASSSYGVLGGLPVEQYFGPGTRLTVT.

This chain connects TRBV10-3 to TRBJ2-1; 9 bases are a match to TRBD2. Trimming removed 2 bases from V and 5 bases from J; junction bases left unmatched: 4. Germline V gene sequence: CDR1 ENHRY, CDR2 SYGVKD. The CDR3 loop spans 15 amino acids. The CDR3 loop is CAISEKREVHNEQFF. The CDR3 DNA follows: TGTGCCATCAGTGAGAAGCGGGAGGTTCACAATGAGCAGTTCTTC.

The V call is TRBV14, the J call TRBJ1-2; the match to TRBD1 covers 10 bases. The CDR3 is 15 amino acids. Germline lookup yields CDR1 SGHDN and CDR2 FVKESK. J lost 4 bases, V lost 5 bases, and 7 bases had no gene match. CDR3: CASSSDRGPRYGYTF. CDR3 bases: TGTGCCAGCAGCTCCGACAGGGGGCCCCGCTATGGCTACACCTTC.

The rearrangement uses TRBV25-1 and TRBJ2-1, with 9 bases aligning to TRBD2. With 6 bases clipped from V and 5 bases from J, the junction kept 5 bases outside the gene matches. Per the germline V gene, CDR1 is MGHDK and CDR2 is SYGVNS. The CDR3 has 14 residues. CDR3 in amino acids: CASSGTSPHNEQFF. DNA of the CDR3: TGTGCCAGCAGCGGGACTAGCCCACACAATGAGCAGTTCTTC.